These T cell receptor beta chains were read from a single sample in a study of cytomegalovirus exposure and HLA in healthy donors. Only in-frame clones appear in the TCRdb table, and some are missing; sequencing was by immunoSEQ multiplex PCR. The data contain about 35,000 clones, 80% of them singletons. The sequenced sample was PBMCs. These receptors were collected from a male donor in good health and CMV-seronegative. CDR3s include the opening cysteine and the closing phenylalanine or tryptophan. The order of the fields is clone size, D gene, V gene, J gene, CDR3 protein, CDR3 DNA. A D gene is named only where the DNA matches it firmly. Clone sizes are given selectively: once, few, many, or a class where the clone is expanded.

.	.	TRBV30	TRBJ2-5	CGGGAGAETQYF	TGTGGAGGTGGGGCGGGGGCAGAGACCCAGTACTTC
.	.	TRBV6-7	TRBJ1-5	CASWWGRAWDQPQHF	TGTGCCAGCTGGTGGGGGAGGGCTTGGGATCAGCCCCAGCATTTT
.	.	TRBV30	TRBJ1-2	CAWRMGRVSGYTF	TGTGCCTGGAGGATGGGCAGGGTCTCTGGCTACACCTTC
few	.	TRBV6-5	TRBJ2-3	CASSPTLVLNTQYF	TGTGCCAGCAGCCCCACCCTTGTACTAAATACGCAGTATTTT
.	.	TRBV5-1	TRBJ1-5	CASSLGQFSNQPQHF	TGCGCCAGCAGCTTGGGACAGTTTAGCAATCAGCCCCAGCATTTT
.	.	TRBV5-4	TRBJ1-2	CASSFGRPKRGYTF	TGTGCCAGCAGCTTTGGAAGGCCAAAGCGGGGCTACACCTTC
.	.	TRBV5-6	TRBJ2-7	CASSLLSRGSYEQYF	TGTGCCAGCAGCTTGTTATCACGGGGATCCTACGAGCAGTACTTC
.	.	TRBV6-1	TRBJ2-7	CASSDSGILYEQYF	TGTGCCAGCAGTGATTCAGGCATTCTCTACGAGCAGTACTTC
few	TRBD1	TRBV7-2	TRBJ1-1	CASSLVGTGVYTEAFF	TGTGCCAGCAGCTTAGTAGGGACAGGGGTGTACACTGAAGCTTTCTTT
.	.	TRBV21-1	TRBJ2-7	CASSTLHTSSGGPYEQYF	TGTGCCAGCAGCACCCTCCATACTTCTAGCGGGGGCCCCTACGAGCAGTACTTC
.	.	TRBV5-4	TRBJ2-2	CASSPNGRYTGELFF	TGTGCCAGCAGCCCAAACGGGAGATACACCGGGGAGCTGTTTTTT
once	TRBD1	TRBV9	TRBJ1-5	CASSFSGGSDQPQHF	TGTGCCAGCAGCTTCTCAGGGGGTAGCGATCAGCCCCAGCATTTT
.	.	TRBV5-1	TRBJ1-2	CASSSSRGEGYTF	TGCGCCAGCAGCTCAAGCCGGGGAGAGGGCTACACCTTC
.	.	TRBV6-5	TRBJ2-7	CASSYEQGSYEQYF	TGTGCCAGCAGTTACGAACAGGGCTCCTACGAGCAGTACTTC
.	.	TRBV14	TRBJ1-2	CASSQAGGILLDGYTF	TGTGCCAGCAGCCAAGCTGGAGGGATACTCCTCGATGGCTACACCTTC
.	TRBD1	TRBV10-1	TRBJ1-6	CASNTGDSPLHF	TGCGCCAGCAATACAGGGGACTCACCCCTCCACTTT
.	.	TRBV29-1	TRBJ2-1	CSVTGSPSYNEQFF	TGCAGCGTTACAGGGTCCCCCTCCTACAATGAGCAGTTCTTC
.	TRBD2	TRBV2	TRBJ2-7	CASSEGGGPYEQYF	TGTGCCAGCAGTGAAGGCGGGGGGCCCTACGAGCAGTACTTC
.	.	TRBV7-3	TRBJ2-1	CASSYDSSYNEQFF	TGTGCCAGCAGTTATGATAGCTCCTACAATGAGCAGTTCTTC
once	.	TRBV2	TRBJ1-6	CASSPVAGRNSPLHF	TGTGCCAGCAGCCCCGTCGCAGGGCGAAATTCACCCCTCCACTTT
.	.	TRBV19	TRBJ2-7	CASSNPGGREQYF	TGTGCCAGTAGTAACCCGGGGGGCCGCGAGCAGTACTTC
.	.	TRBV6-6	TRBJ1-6	CASTLSSGSLHF	TGTGCCAGCACTCTATCCTCAGGGTCCCTCCACTTT
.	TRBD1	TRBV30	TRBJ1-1	CAWNKQGLAAFF	TGTGCCTGGAATAAACAGGGGTTGGCTGCTTTCTTT
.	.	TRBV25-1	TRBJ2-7	CASSDWRGLPEQYF	TGTGCCAGCAGTGATTGGAGGGGGCTACCCGAGCAGTACTTC
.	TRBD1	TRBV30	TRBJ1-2	CAWSAQGTYGYTF	TGTGCCTGGAGTGCACAGGGGACCTATGGCTACACCTTC
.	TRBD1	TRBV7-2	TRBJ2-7	CASSLRTGGVYEQYF	TGTGCCAGCAGCCTTCGGACAGGGGGAGTCTACGAGCAGTACTTC
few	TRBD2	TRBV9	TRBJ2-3	CASSVVAGDTQYF	TGTGCCAGCAGCGTTGTAGCGGGAGATACGCAGTATTTT
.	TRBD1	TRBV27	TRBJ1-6	CASRVGTVNSPLHF	TGTGCCAGCAGAGTGGGGACAGTAAATTCACCCCTCCACTTT
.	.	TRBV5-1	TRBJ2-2	CASSLDQNTGELFF	TGCGCCAGCAGCTTGGATCAGAACACCGGGGAGCTGTTTTTT
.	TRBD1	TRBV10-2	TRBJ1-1	CASTGDRVDTEAFF	TGCGCCAGCACTGGCGACAGGGTAGACACTGAAGCTTTCTTT
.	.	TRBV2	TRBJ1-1	CASTKDSLNTEAFF	TGTGCCAGCACTAAGGACAGTTTGAACACTGAAGCTTTCTTT
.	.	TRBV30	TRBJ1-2	CAWSVLSYGYTF	TGTGCCTGGAGTGTACTTAGCTATGGCTACACCTTC
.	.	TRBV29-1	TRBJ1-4	CSAQRGNEKLFF	TGCAGCGCCCAACGGGGGAATGAAAAACTGTTTTTT
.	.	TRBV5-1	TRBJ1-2	CASSAGPGYGYTF	TGCGCCAGTTCGGCAGGGCCCGGCTATGGCTACACCTTC
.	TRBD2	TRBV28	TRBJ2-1	CASSSGGSGSNEQFF	TGTGCCAGCAGTTCGGGCGGGAGCGGGAGCAATGAGCAGTTCTTC
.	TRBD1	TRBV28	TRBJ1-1	CASRTWTGMKTEAFF	TGTGCCAGCAGAACTTGGACAGGGATGAAAACTGAAGCTTTCTTT
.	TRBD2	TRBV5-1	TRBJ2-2	CASSLAGGTNTGELFF	TGCGCCAGCAGCTTGGCGGGAGGAACGAACACCGGGGAGCTGTTTTTT
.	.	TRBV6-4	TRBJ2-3	CASRDGGADTQYF	TGTGCCAGCAGGGACGGAGGGGCAGATACGCAGTATTTT
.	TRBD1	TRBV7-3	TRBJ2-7	CSGTGLGGPREQYF	TGTTCGGGGACAGGGCTAGGAGGACCTAGAGAGCAGTACTTC
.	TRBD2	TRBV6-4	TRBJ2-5	CASSLSSGGTQETQYF	TGTGCCAGCAGCCTTAGTAGCGGGGGCACCCAAGAGACCCAGTACTTC
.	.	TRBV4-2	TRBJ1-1	CASSQGSGTEAFF	TGTGCCAGCAGCCAAGGTTCGGGCACTGAAGCTTTCTTT
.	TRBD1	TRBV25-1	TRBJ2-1	CASSDPQGDEQFF	TGTGCCAGCAGTGATCCCCAGGGGGATGAGCAGTTCTTC
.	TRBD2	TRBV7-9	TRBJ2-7	CASSLFASGSSEQYF	TGTGCCAGCAGCTTATTCGCTAGCGGGAGCAGCGAGCAGTACTTC
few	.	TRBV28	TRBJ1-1	CASSPGGWELNNEAFF	TGTGCCAGCAGTCCAGGAGGGTGGGAGTTAAACAATGAGGCTTTCTTT
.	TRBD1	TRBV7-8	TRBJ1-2	CASSSRSGGANYGYTF	TGTGCCAGCAGCTCGCGGTCAGGGGGCGCCAACTATGGCTACACCTTC
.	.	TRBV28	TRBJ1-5	CASSFRGVDQPQHF	TGTGCCAGCAGTTTCCGGGGGGTAGATCAGCCCCAGCATTTT